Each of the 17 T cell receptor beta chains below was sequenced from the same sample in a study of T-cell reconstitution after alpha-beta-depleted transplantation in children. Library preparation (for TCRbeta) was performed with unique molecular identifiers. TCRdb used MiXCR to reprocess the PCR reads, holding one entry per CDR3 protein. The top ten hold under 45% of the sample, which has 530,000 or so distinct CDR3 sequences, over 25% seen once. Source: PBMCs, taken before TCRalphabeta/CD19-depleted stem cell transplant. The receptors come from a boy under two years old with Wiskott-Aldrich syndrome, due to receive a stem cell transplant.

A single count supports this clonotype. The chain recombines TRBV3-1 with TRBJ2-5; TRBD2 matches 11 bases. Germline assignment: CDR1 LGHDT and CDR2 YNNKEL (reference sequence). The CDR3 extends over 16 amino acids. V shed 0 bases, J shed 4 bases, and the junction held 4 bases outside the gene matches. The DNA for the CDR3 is TGTGCCAGCAGCCAAGATAGCGGGAGGGCCCCAGAGACCCAGTACTTC. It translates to CASSQDSGRAPETQYF.

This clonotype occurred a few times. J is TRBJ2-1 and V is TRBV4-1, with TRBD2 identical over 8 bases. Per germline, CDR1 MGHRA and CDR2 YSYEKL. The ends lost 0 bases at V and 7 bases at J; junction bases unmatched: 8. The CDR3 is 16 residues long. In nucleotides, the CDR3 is TGCGCCAGCAGCCAAGATCCCAGGACTAGCCTGAATGAGCAGTTCTTC. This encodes CASSQDPRTSLNEQFF.

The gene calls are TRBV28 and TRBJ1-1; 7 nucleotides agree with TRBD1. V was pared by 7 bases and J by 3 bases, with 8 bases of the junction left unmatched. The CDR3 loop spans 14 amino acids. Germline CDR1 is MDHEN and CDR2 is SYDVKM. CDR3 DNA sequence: TGTGCCAGCATCCCAGGGGGGAAGGACACTGAAGCTTTCTTT. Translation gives CASIPGGKDTEAFF.

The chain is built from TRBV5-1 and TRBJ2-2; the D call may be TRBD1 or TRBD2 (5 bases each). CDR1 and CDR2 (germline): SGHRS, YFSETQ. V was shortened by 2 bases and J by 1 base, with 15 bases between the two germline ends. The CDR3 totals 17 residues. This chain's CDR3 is CASSLMGPTLNTGELFF. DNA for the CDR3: TGCGCCAGCAGCTTAATGGGACCTACATTGAACACCGGGGAGCTGTTTTTT. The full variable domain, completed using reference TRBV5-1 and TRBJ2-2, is KAGVTQTPRYLIKTRGQQVTLSCSPISGHRSVSWYQQTPGQGLQFLFEYFSETQRNKGNFPGRFSGRQFSNSRSEMNVSTLELGDSALYLCASSLMGPTLNTGELFFGEGSRLTVL.

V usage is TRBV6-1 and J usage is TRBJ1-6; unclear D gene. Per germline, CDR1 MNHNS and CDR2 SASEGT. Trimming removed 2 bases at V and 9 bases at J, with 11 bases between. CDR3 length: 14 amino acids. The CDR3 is CASSELGFVSPLHF. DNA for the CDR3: TGTGCCAGCAGTGAACTCGGGTTTGTTTCACCCCTCCACTTT.

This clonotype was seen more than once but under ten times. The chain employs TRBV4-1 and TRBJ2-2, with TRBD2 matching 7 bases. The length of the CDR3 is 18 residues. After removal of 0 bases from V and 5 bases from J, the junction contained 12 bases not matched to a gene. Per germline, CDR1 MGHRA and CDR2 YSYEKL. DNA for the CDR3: TGCGCCAGCAGCCAAGATTGGCCTAGCGGCACGGGTACCGGGGAGCTGTTTTTT. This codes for CASSQDWPSGTGTGELFF.

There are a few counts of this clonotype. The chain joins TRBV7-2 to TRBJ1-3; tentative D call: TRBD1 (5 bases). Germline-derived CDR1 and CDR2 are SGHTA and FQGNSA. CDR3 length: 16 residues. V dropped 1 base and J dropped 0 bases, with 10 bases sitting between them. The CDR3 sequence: CASSLGQLFSGNTIYF. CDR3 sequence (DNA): TGTGCCAGCAGCTTAGGACAGCTTTTCTCTGGAAACACCATATATTTT. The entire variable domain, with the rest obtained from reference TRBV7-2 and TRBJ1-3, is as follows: GAGVSQSPSNKVTEKGKDVELRCDPISGHTALYWYRQSLGQGLEFLIYFQGNSAPDKSGLPSDRFSAERTGGSVSTLTIQRTQQEDSAVYLCASSLGQLFSGNTIYFGEGSWLTVV.

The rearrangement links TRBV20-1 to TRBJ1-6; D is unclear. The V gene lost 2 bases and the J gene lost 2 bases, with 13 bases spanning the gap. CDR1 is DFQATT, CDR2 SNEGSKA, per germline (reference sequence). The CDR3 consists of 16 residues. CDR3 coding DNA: TGCAGTGCTAGACTTGTCGGGCACGCCTATAATTCACCCCTCCACTTT. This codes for CSARLVGHAYNSPLHF.

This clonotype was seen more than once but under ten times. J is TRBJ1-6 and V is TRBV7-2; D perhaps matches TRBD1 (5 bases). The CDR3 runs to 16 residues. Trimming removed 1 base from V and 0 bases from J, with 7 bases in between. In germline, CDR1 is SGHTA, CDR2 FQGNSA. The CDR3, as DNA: TGTGCCAGCAGCTTAGGCGACAGCTCCTATAATTCACCCCTCCACTTT. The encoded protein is CASSLGDSSYNSPLHF.

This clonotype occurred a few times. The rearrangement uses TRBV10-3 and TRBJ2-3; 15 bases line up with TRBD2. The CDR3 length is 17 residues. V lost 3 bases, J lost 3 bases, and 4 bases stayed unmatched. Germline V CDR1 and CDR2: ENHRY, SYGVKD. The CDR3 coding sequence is TGTGCCATCAGTGATCACGGGACTAGCGGGAGGACAGATACGCAGTATTTT. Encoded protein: CAISDHGTSGRTDTQYF.

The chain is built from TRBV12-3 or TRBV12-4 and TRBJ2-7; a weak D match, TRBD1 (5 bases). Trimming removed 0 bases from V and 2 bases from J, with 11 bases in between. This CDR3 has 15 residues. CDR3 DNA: TGTGCCAGCAGTTTAGCGCTAGGGGCCCCCTACGAGCAGTACTTC. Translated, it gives CASSLALGAPYEQYF.

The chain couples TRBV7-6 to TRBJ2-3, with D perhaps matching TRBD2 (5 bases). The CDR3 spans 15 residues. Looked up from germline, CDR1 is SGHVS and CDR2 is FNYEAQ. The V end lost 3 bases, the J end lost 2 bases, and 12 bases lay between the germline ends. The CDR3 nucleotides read TGTGCCAGCAGCTTCGGCAGCGGCCTCACAGATACGCAGTATTTT. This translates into CASSFGSGLTDTQYF.

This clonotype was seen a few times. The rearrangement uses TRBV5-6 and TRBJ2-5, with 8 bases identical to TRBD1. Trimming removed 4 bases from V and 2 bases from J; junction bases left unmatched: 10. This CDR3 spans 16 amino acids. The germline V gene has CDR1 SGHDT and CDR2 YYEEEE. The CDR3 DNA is TGTGCCAGCAGCATACGACAGGGGCGTAGTCAAGAGACCCAGTACTTC. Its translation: CASSIRQGRSQETQYF.

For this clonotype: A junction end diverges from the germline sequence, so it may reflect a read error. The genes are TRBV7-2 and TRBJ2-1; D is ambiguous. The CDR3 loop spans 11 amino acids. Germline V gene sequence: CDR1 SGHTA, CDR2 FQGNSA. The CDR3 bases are TGTGCCAGCAGCCTTGACTCGGAGCCGTTCTTC. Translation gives CASSLDSEPFF.

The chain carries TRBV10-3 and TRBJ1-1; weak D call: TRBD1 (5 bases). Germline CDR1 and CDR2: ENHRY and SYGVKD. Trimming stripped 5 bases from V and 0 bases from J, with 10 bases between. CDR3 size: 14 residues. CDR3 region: CAISLDNLNTEAFF. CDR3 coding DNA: TGTGCCATCAGTCTGGACAACTTGAACACTGAAGCTTTCTTT.

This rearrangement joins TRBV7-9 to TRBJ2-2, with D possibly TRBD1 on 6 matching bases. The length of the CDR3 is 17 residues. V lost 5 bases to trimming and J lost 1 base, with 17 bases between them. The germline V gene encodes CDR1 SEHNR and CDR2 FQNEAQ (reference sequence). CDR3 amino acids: CASSRNLRGQNTGELFF. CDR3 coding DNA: TGTGCCAGCAGCCGGAATCTCAGGGGCCAGAACACCGGGGAGCTGTTTTTT. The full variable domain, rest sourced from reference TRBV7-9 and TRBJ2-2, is DTGVSQNPRHKITKRGQNVTFRCDPISEHNRLYWYRQTLGQGPEFLTYFQNEAQLEKSRLLSDRFSAERPKGSFSTLEIQRTEQGDSAMYLCASSRNLRGQNTGELFFGEGSRLTVL.

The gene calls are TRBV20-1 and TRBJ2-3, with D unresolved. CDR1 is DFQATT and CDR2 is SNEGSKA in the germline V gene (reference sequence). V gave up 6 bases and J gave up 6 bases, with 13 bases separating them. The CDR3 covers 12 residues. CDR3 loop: CSAFEETDTQYF. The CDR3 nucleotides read TGCAGTGCCTTTGAGGAGACGGATACGCAGTATTTT.